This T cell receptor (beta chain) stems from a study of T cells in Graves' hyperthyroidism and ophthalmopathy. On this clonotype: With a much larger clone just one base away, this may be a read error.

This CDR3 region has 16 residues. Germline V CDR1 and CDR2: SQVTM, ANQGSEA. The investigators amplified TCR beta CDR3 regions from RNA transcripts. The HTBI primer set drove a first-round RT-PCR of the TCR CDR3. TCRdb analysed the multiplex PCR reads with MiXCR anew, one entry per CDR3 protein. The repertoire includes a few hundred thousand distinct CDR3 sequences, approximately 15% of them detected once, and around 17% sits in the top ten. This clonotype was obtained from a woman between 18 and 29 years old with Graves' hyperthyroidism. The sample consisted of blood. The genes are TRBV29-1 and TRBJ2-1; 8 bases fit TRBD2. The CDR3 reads CSVEDWAGGSYNKQFF. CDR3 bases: TGCAGCGTTGAAGATTGGGCGGGAGGTTCCTACAATAAGCAGTTCTTC.